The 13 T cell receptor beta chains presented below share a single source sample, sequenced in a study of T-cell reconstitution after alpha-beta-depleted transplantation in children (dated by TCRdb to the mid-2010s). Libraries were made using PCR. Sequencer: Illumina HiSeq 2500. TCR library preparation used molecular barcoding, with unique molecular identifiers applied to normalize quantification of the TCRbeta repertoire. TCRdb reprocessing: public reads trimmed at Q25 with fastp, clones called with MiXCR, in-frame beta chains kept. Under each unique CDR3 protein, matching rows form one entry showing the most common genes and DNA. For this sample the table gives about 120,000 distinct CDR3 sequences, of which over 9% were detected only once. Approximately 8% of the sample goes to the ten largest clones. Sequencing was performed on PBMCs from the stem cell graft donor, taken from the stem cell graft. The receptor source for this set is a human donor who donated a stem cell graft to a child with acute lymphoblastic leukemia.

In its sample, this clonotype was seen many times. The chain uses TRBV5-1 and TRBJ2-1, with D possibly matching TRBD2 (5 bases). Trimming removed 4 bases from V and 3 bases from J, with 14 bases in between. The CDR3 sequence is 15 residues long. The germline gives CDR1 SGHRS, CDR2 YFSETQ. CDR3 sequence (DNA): TGCGCCAGCAGCCAAGAGCGGAGACTCTACAATGAGCAGTTCTTC. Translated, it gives CASSQERRLYNEQFF. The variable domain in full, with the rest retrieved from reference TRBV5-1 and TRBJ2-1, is KAGVTQTPRYLIKTRGQQVTLSCSPISGHRSVSWYQQTPGQGLQFLFEYFSETQRNKGNFPGRFSGRQFSNSRSEMNVSTLELGDSALYLCASSQERRLYNEQFFGPGTRLTVL.

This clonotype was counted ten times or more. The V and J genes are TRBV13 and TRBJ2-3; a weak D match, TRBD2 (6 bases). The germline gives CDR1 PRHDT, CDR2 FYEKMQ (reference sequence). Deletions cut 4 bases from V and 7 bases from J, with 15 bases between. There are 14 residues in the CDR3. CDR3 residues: CASSSTVGGNTQYF. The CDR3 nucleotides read TGTGCCAGCAGCTCGACCGTGGGGGGAAATACGCAGTATTTT.

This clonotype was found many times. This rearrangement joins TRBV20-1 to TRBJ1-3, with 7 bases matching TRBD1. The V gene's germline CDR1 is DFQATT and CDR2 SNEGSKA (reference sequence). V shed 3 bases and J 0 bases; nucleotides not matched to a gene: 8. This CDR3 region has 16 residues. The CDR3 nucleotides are TGCAGTGCTAGGGAGACAGGGAAGAGCTCTGGAAACACCATATATTTT. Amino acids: CSARETGKSSGNTIYF.

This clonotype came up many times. The CDR3 DNA reads TGTGCCAGCAGCTTGTCACGGTTGGGAGGCACTGAAGCTTTCTTT. Residues: CASSLSRLGGTEAFF. The gene calls are TRBV7-9 and TRBJ1-1, with D uncertain. The CDR3 runs to 15 residues. The V gene's germline CDR1 is SEHNR and CDR2 FQNEAQ (reference sequence). V was pared by 3 bases and J by 4 bases, with 15 bases between.

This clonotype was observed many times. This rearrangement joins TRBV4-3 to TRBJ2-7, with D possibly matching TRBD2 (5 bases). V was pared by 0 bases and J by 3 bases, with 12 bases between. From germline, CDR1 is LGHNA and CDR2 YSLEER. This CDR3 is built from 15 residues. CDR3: CASSQDTGSFYEQYF. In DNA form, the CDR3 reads TGCGCCAGCAGCCAAGATACGGGAAGCTTCTACGAGCAGTACTTC.

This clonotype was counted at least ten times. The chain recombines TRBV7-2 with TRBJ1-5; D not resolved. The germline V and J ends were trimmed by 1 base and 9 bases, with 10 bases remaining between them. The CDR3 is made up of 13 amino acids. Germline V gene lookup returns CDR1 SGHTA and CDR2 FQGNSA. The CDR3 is CASSLEWGTPQHF. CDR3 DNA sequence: TGTGCCAGCAGCTTAGAATGGGGAACGCCCCAGCATTTT.

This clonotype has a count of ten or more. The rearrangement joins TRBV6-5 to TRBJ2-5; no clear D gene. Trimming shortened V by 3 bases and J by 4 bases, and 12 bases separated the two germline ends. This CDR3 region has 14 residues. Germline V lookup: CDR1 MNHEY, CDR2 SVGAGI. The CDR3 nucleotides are TGTGCCAGCAGTTATTTGGGGATGGGAGAGACCCAGTACTTC. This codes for CASSYLGMGETQYF.

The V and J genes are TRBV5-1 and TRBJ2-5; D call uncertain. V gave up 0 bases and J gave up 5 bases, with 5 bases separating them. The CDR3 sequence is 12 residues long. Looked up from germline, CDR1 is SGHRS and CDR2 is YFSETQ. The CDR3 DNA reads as TGCGCCAGCAGCTTGGTGCCTGAGACCCAGTACTTC. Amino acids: CASSLVPETQYF.

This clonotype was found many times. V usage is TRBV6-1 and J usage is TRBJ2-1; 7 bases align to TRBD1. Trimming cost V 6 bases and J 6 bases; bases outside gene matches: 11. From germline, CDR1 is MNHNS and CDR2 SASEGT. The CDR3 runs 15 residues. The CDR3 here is CASSWDRSYSNEQFF. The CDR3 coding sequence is TGTGCCAGCAGCTGGGACAGAAGTTATAGCAATGAGCAGTTCTTC.

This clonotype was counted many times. The DNA of the CDR3 is TGTGCCAGCAGCTTAGCCGGAGGGAGGCAAGAGACCCAGTACTTC. Its protein product is CASSLAGGRQETQYF. V is TRBV7-2 and J is TRBJ2-5; possible D gene TRBD2, 6 bases. Trimming cost V 0 bases and J 2 bases, with 10 bases left between them. The CDR3 covers 15 residues. The germline CDR1 and CDR2 sequences are SGHTA and FQGNSA.

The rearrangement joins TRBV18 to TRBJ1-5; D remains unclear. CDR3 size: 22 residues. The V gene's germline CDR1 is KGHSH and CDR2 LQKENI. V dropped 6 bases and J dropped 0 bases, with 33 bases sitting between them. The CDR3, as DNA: TGTGCCAGCTCCTCTGGGGTTTGCCACACTCATGATGCACTGTGTAGCAATCAGCCCCAGCATTTT. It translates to CASSSGVCHTHDALCSNQPQHF.

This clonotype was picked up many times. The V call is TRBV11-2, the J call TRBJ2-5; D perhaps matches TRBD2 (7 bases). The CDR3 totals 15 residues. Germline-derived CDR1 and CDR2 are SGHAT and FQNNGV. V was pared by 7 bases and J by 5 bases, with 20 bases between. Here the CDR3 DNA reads TGTGCCAGCACCCCTTTGGGGCGGGGGCGGGAGACCCAGTACTTC. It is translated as CASTPLGRGRETQYF. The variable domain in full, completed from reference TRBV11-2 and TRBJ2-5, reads EAGVAQSPRYKIIEKRQSVAFWCNPISGHATLYWYQQILGQGPKLLIQFQNNGVVDDSQLPKDRFSAERLKGVDSTLKIQPAKLEDSAVYLCASTPLGRGRETQYFGPGTRLLVL.

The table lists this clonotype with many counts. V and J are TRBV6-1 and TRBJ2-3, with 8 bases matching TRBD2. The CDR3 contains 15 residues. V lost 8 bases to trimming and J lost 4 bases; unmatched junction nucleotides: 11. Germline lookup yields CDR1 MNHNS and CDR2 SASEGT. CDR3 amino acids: CASGSPGGPPDTQYF. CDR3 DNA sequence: TGTGCCAGCGGGTCACCGGGGGGGCCCCCAGATACGCAGTATTTT.